This TCR beta chain was found in a study of CD8 T cells in Susac syndrome. A remark on this clonotype: The antigen is undetermined.

Study outcomes and limitations: The study's TCR sequencing and HLA analysis drew on a certain number of individuals. That number was acknowledged as relatively small.

RNA was extracted with the RNeasy kit, and a quantity of 0.5 to 1 ug was reverse transcribed using random hexamers. The TCR beta CDR3 was amplified by immunoSEQ multiplex PCR across 54 Vbeta, 13 Jbeta. TCRdb called the immunoSEQ multiplex PCR reads again in MiXCR, with one record for every CDR3 protein. The data contain more than 110,000 distinct CDR3 sequences, 95% of them singletons. Germline V gene lookup returns CDR1 LNHNV and CDR2 YYDKDF (reference sequence). The length of the CDR3 is 12 residues. V gave up 3 bases and J gave up 4 bases, with 4 bases separating them. The genes are TRBV15 and TRBJ2-1; D ambiguous. The sequence was obtained from a human donor with Susac syndrome. Material for sequencing was CD4+ T cells from PBMCs. The CDR3 is CATSRGYNEQFF. The CDR3 nucleotides read TGTGCCACCAGCAGGGGTTACAATGAGCAGTTCTTC. The full variable domain, rest sourced from reference TRBV15 and TRBJ2-1, is DAMVIQNPRYQVTQFGKPVTLSCSQTLNHNVMYWYQQKSSQAPKLLFHYYDKDFNNEADTPDNFQSRRPNTSFCFLDIRSPGLGDTAMYLCATSRGYNEQFFGPGTRLTVL.